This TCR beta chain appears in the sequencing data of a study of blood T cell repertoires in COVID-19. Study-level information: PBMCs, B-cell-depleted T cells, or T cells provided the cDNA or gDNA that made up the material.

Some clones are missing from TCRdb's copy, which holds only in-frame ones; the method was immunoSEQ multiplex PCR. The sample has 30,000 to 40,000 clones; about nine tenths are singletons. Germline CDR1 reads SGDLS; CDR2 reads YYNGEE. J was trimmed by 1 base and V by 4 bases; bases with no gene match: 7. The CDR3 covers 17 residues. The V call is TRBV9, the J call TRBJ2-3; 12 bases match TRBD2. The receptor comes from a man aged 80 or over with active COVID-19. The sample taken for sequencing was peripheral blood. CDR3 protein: CASSPSTSGRGTDTQYF. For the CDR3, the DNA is TGTGCCAGCAGCCCTTCGACTAGCGGGAGAGGCACAGATACGCAGTATTTT.